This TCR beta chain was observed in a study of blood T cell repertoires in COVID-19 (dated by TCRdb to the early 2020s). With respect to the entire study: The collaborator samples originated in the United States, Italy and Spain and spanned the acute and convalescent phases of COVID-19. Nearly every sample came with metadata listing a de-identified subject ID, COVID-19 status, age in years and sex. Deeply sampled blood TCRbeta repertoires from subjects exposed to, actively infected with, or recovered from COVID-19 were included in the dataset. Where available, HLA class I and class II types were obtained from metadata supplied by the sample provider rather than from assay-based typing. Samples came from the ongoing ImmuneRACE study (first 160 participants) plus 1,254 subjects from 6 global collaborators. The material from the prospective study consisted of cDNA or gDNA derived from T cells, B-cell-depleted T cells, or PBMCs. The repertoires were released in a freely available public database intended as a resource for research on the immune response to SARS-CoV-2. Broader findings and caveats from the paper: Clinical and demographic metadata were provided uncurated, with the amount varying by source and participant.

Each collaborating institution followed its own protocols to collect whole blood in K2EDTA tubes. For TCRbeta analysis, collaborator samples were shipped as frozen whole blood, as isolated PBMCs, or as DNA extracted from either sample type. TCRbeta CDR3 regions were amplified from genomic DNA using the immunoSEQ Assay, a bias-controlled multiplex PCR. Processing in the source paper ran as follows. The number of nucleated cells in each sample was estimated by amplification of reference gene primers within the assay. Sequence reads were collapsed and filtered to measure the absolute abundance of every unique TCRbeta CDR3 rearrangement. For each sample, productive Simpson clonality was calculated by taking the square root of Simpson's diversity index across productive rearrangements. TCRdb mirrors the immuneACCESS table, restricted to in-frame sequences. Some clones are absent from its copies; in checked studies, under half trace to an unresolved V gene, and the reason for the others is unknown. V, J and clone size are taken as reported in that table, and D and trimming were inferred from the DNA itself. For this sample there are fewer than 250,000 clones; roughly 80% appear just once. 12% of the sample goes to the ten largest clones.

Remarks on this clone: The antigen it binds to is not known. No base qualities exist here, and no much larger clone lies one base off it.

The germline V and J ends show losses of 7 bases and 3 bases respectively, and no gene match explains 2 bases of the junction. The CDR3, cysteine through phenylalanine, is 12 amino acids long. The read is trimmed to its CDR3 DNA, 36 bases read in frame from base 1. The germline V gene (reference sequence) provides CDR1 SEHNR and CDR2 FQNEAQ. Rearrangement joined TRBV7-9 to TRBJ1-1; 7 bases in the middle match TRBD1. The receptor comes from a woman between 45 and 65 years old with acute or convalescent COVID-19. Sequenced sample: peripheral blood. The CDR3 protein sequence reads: CASNDRDTEAFF. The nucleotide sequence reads TGTGCCAGCAACGACAGGGACACTGAAGCTTTCTTT.